This T cell receptor beta chain came from a study of blood T cell repertoires in COVID-19. Study summary: Sites in the United States, Italy and Spain provided acute and convalescent COVID-19 samples.

Germline CDR1 SGDLS, CDR2 YYNGEE. This CDR3 region has 16 residues. Trimming removed 0 bases at V and 8 bases at J, with 18 bases between. Clones were read by immunoSEQ multiplex PCR, and TCRdb kept only the in-frame ones, dropping some. In the table there are around 180,000 clones, approximately 81% of which are singletons. The chain links TRBV9 to TRBJ2-1; D gene unclear. The sequence derives from a person between 65 and 79 years old with COVID-19, enrolled during active disease. The specimen sequenced was peripheral blood. The chain's CDR3 is CASSVGARNRGDEQFF. CDR3 DNA sequence: TGTGCCAGCAGCGTAGGAGCTAGAAACCGTGGTGATGAGCAGTTCTTC.